A selection of T cell receptor beta chains follows, all from one sample in a study of blood T cell repertoires in COVID-19. Generated by immunoSEQ multiplex PCR, the TCRdb table keeps only in-frame clones and is missing some. Counted here are about 75,000 clones, about four fifths occurring once; the ten biggest clones make up approximately 5%. The sample taken for sequencing was peripheral blood. The receptors originated from an elderly woman with active or convalescent COVID-19. Each CDR3 is given with its conserved first and last residue. The order of the fields is D gene, J gene, V gene, clone size, CDR3 DNA, CDR3 protein. A D gene is named only where the DNA matches it firmly. Clone size, where shown, is once, few, many, or a class for clones that have expanded.

>-|TRBJ2-7|TRBV19|-
TGTGCCAGTAGTATAATAATCAGGGGCGAGCAGTACTTC
CASSIIIRGEQYF
>-|TRBJ1-4|TRBV7-2|-
TGTGCCAGCAGCCCCCGGAGTGCCGAAAAACTGTTTTTT
CASSPRSAEKLFF
>TRBD2|TRBJ2-7|TRBV29-1|-
TGCAGCGTCCGGGGGGGAGTCACCTACGAGCAGTACTTC
CSVRGGVTYEQYF
>TRBD1|TRBJ2-5|TRBV7-6|-
TGTGCCAGCAGCTTAGCGGGTGACAGGGTTGAGACCCAGTACTTC
CASSLAGDRVETQYF
>-|TRBJ1-4|TRBV7-2|-
TGTGCCAGCAGCTTAGATGGCCAGGGAGGTCCAACTAATGAAAAACTGTTTTTT
CASSLDGQGGPTNEKLFF
>-|TRBJ1-2|TRBV25-1|-
TGTGCCAGCAGTCTAGCTAACTATGGCTACACCTTC
CASSLANYGYTF
>TRBD1|TRBJ2-7|TRBV10-3|-
TGTGCCATCAGTGAGCCGGGACAGGGGGTTGGGTACGAGCAGTACTTC
CAISEPGQGVGYEQYF
>-|TRBJ1-2|TRBV4-1|-
TGCGCCAGCAGCCAAGTGGAGGGAACGAGCTATGGCTACACCTTC
CASSQVEGTSYGYTF
>TRBD2|TRBJ2-7|TRBV27|-
TGTGCCAGCAGTCTTTCGCCGGGCGGGGGGACGGGGGTGCAGTACTTC
CASSLSPGGGTGVQYF
>-|TRBJ1-2|TRBV5-1|-
TGCGCCAGCAGCTTGGCAGGGAATGGCTACACCTTC
CASSLAGNGYTF
>TRBD1|TRBJ2-2|TRBV6-4|once
TGTGCCAGCAGGCTACGGGACAGGGTTTGGTTTGGGGGGGAGCTGTTTTTT
CASRLRDRVWFGGELFF
>-|TRBJ1-5|TRBV10-3|once
TGTGCCATCAGTTCCATCGGATGGGTCACAGGGAATCAGCCCCAGCATTTT
CAISSIGWVTGNQPQHF
>-|TRBJ1-1|TRBV6-2/TRBV6-3|few
TGTGCCAGCAGTTTACCCGGGACAAGGAACACTGAAGCTTTCTTT
CASSLPGTRNTEAFF
>-|TRBJ2-1|TRBV6-5|-
TGTGCCAGCAGTTACGGTCGTAGCGGTCACAATGAGCAGTTCTTC
CASSYGRSGHNEQFF
>TRBD2|TRBJ2-2|TRBV24-1|few
TGTGCCACCAGTGATCCGGGACTAGGAGGTGTGGCCGGGGAGCTGTTTTTT
CATSDPGLGGVAGELFF
>-|TRBJ1-2|TRBV5-4|-
TGTGCCAGCAGCCGTACTATGGGACACAACTATGGCTACACCTTC
CASSRTMGHNYGYTF
>TRBD1|TRBJ1-2|TRBV5-6|once
TGTGCCAGCAGCCGGGGACAGCAAAGAAACTATGGCTACACCTTC
CASSRGQQRNYGYTF
>TRBD1|TRBJ2-7|TRBV28|-
TGTGCCAGCAGTTTAGGGACAGGGTTGGGCTACGAGCAGTACTTC
CASSLGTGLGYEQYF
>-|TRBJ2-1|TRBV4-3|-
TGCGCCAGCAGCCAAGATCCGAGGAGGTACAATGAGCAGTTCTTC
CASSQDPRRYNEQFF
>-|TRBJ1-2|TRBV18|-
TGTGCCAGCTCACCACCCGGACAGCCCAAAGGAAGTAACTATGGCTACACCTTC
CASSPPGQPKGSNYGYTF
>TRBD1|TRBJ2-6|TRBV6-2/TRBV6-3|-
TGTGCCAGCAGTTACCCCGGGACAGCTGGGGCCAACGTCCTGACTTTC
CASSYPGTAGANVLTF
>-|TRBJ2-7|TRBV12-1|-
TGTGCCAGCAGCTGGGGACAGGGGCATTGCGAGCAGTACTTC
CASSWGQGHCEQYF
>-|TRBJ2-5|TRBV19|-
TGTGCCAGTAGTAGCACGGGGGTTCGGGAGACCCAGTACTTC
CASSSTGVRETQYF
>-|TRBJ1-2|TRBV5-5|-
TGTGCCAGCAGCTTAGCTGTACTAGTTAGCTATGGCTACACCTTC
CASSLAVLVSYGYTF
>-|TRBJ2-7|TRBV28|-
TGTGCCAGCAGCCTACCGGCGGGGTTCTACGAGCAGTACTTC
CASSLPAGFYEQYF
>-|TRBJ2-2|TRBV2|-
TGTGCCAGCAGCGCCGACAGGAACACCGGGGAGCTGTTTTTT
CASSADRNTGELFF
>-|TRBJ1-2|TRBV5-1|-
TGCGCCAGCAGGCGGATCCAGAACTATGGCTACACCTTC
CASRRIQNYGYTF
>TRBD2|TRBJ2-3|TRBV9|-
TGTGCCAGCAGCGAGACTAGCGAGACTCCAGATACGCAGTATTTT
CASSETSETPDTQYF
>TRBD2|TRBJ2-2|TRBV6-6|-
TGTGCCAGCAGTGGCGGGACTAGCGGGGGCACCGGGGAGCTGTTTTTT
CASSGGTSGGTGELFF
>-|TRBJ2-5|TRBV30|-
TGTGCCTGGAGTGGGACTTCAGGAGTAGAGACCCAGTACTTC
CAWSGTSGVETQYF
>TRBD2|TRBJ2-3|TRBV7-2|-
TGTGCCAGCAGCTTAGGCTTAGCGGGGGAGATCACAGATACGCAGTATTTT
CASSLGLAGEITDTQYF
>TRBD1|TRBJ1-2|TRBV7-2|-
TGTGCCAGCAGCGGACCCACAGGGGGCATGGCTGGCTACACCTTC
CASSGPTGGMAGYTF
>TRBD1|TRBJ2-1|TRBV7-6|-
TGTGCCAGCAGCCTGAACGTAGGGACAGGGGTGTTTGAGCAGTTCTTC
CASSLNVGTGVFEQFF
>TRBD1|TRBJ2-2|TRBV5-1|-
TGCGCCAGCAGCCTCAAGGGACAGGGTGACATCGGGGAGCTGTTTTTT
CASSLKGQGDIGELFF
>TRBD1|TRBJ2-1|TRBV29-1|-
TGCAGCGTTGATGAGGGGGCAGGGGTTCATGAGCAGTTCTTC
CSVDEGAGVHEQFF
>-|TRBJ2-3|TRBV19|-
TGTGCCAGTCGGAGGGGAAGCACAGATACGCAGTATTTT
CASRRGSTDTQYF
>TRBD1|TRBJ1-5|TRBV28|-
TGTGCCAGCAGTGTCGGACAGGGGGCTCCTCAGCCCCAGCATTTT
CASSVGQGAPQPQHF
>-|TRBJ2-3|TRBV9|many
TGTGCCAGCAGCGAGCAGGGGACCCCTAGCACAGATACGCAGTATTTT
CASSEQGTPSTDTQYF
>TRBD1|TRBJ1-6|TRBV7-2|once
TGTGCCAGCAGCCAGCGGACAGGGGGCGAATCACCCCTCCACTTT
CASSQRTGGESPLHF
>-|TRBJ2-5|TRBV5-4|-
TGTGCCAGCAGCTTGTACAGGCCAGTACAAGAGACCCAGTACTTC
CASSLYRPVQETQYF
>-|TRBJ1-2|TRBV29-1|few
TGCAGCGTTCCGCTTAACAAGGACAATCGCTATGGCTACACCTTC
CSVPLNKDNRYGYTF
>-|TRBJ2-1|TRBV19|-
TGTGCCAGCTCGGGGCAGGGGATCTACAATGAGCAGTTCTTC
CASSGQGIYNEQFF
>TRBD1|TRBJ1-1|TRBV29-1|-
TGCAGCGTTGAAGATCTTCGGCTTGACAGGGAGGCTGAAGCTTTCTTT
CSVEDLRLDREAEAFF
>TRBD1|TRBJ1-4|TRBV6-6|-
TGTGCCAGCGCCCTAAACGAGGGGGCAGGGGAAAAACTGTTTTTT
CASALNEGAGEKLFF
>TRBD1|TRBJ1-1|TRBV19|-
TGTGCCAGTAGTAGATCGGACAGGGGGGTGTGGAACACTGAAGCTTTCTTT
CASSRSDRGVWNTEAFF
>-|TRBJ2-2|TRBV4-3|-
TGCGCCAGCAGCCAGCACCGAGCGGAGGCGAACACCGGGGAGCTGTTTTTT
CASSQHRAEANTGELFF
>-|TRBJ1-5|TRBV27|-
TGTGCCAGCCAGCCTAGAGCCTCGTATAGCAATCAGCCCCAGCATTTT
CASQPRASYSNQPQHF
>TRBD1|TRBJ2-1|TRBV5-1|-
TGCGCCAGCAGCAAATCCGGGACAGGGGTTGGCTATGAGCAGTTCTTC
CASSKSGTGVGYEQFF
>TRBD1|TRBJ2-5|TRBV6-5|-
TGTGCCAGGTTACCATTCACAGGGGGCCAAGAGACCCAGTACTTC
CARLPFTGGQETQYF
>TRBD1|TRBJ2-1|TRBV7-2|-
TGTGCCAGCAGCTACAGACAGGGGGTAGAGGAGCAGTTCTTC
CASSYRQGVEEQFF
>-|TRBJ2-7|TRBV5-1|-
TGCGCCAGCAGCTTGGTGGGGGGACAGAACTACGAGCAGTACTTC
CASSLVGGQNYEQYF
>TRBD1|TRBJ1-2|TRBV10-3|-
TGTGCCATCAGTGCGTGGATACAGGGGAGGAAGGAGAATGGCTACACCTTC
CAISAWIQGRKENGYTF
>-|TRBJ2-3|TRBV4-1|-
TGCGCCAGCAGCCAAGTGCTGAGCCCCACAGATACGCAGTATTTT
CASSQVLSPTDTQYF
>TRBD2|TRBJ2-1|TRBV29-1|-
TGCAGCGTTGCAGGAGTAGCGGGGGGATACAATGAGCAGTTCTTC
CSVAGVAGGYNEQFF
>TRBD2|TRBJ2-5|TRBV6-7|-
TGTGCCAGCAGTCCCACATGGACTAGCGGGATGTGCACCCAAGAGACCCAGTACTTC
CASSPTWTSGMCTQETQYF
>TRBD2|TRBJ2-3|TRBV28|-
TGTGCCAGCAGTTTCCCGCGGGGGGGCTGGAGCACAGATACGCAGTATTTT
CASSFPRGGWSTDTQYF
>TRBD2|TRBJ2-5|TRBV28|-
TGTGCCAGCAGTTTATCTACTAGCGGGAACCAGCAAGAGACCCAGTACTTC
CASSLSTSGNQQETQYF
>TRBD2|TRBJ2-7|TRBV5-6|once
TGTGCCAGCAGCTTGAGACTAGCGGGGGCCACCAGCTCCTACGAGCAGTACTTC
CASSLRLAGATSSYEQYF